A single sample gave rise to the 25 T cell receptor beta chains below, sequenced in a study of OX40 agonist ivuxolimab in advanced cancers. The method was immunoSEQ multiplex PCR; TCRdb's version includes in-frame clones alone and lacks a portion of them. The sample includes tens of thousands of clones, roughly 89% of them seen just once. Source: CD4+ or CD8+ T cells sorted from blood, taken in a trial of the OX40 agonist ivuxolimab. The receptor source for this set is an adult with an advanced solid tumor such as melanoma, head and neck, liver or kidney cancer.

V is TRBV7-8 and J is TRBJ1-3; tentative D call: TRBD1 (5 bases). Trimming removed 1 base at V and 0 bases at J, with 13 bases between. This CDR3 comprises 17 residues. Germline V gene data show CDR1 as SGHVS and CDR2 as FQNEAQ. CDR3 bases: TGTGCCAGCAGCTTAGAACAGGCATATTTCTCTGGAAACACCATATATTTT. Encoded protein: CASSLEQAYFSGNTIYF.

In this sample, this clone turned up once. The V call is TRBV25-1, the J call TRBJ2-5; D is possibly TRBD1 or TRBD2 (6 bases each). From germline, CDR1 is MGHDK and CDR2 SYGVNS. The CDR3 covers 15 residues. V was cut by 5 bases and J by 2 bases, with 15 bases left in between. This CDR3 reads CASSPHEGGQETQYF. The CDR3 region has the DNA TGTGCCAGCAGTCCCCACGAGGGGGGACAAGAGACCCAGTACTTC.

This sequence joins TRBV7-2 and TRBJ2-3, with TRBD2 matching 8 bases. This CDR3 region has 14 residues. CDR1 SGHTA and CDR2 FQGNSA come from the germline V gene. The J segment lost 6 bases and the V segment lost 3 bases, leaving 5 bases of the junction unmatched. The DNA for the CDR3 is TGTGCCAGCAGCTTGGCGCGGGGGGCCGATACGCAGTATTTT. Amino acids: CASSLARGADTQYF.

The rearrangement uses TRBV27 and TRBJ2-7, with a tentative D call TRBD1 (6 bases). CDR3 length: 13 residues. The V gene's germline CDR1 is MNHEY and CDR2 SMNVEV (reference sequence). Trimming removed 7 bases at V and 6 bases at J, with 16 bases between. This CDR3 reads CASTSQGVGEQYF. In DNA form, the CDR3 reads TGTGCCAGCACCTCACAGGGTGTCGGCGAGCAGTACTTC.

This clone was seen more than once but under ten times. This chain joins TRBV6-6 and TRBJ1-3, with D uncertain. CDR3 size: 11 residues. The V gene lost 5 bases and the J gene lost 8 bases, with 7 bases spanning the gap. In germline, CDR1 is MNHNY, CDR2 SVGAGI (reference sequence). CDR3 sequence reads: CASSPRDTIYF. The CDR3 nucleotides are TGTGCCAGCAGTCCGAGGGACACCATATATTTT.

This sequence joins TRBV6-5 and TRBJ2-1, with 7 nucleotides matching TRBD1. CDR3 size: 15 residues. Germline V lookup: CDR1 MNHEY, CDR2 SVGAGI. V was clipped by 6 bases and J by 4 bases; unmatched bases: 9. The CDR3 protein is CASSQLRQGYNEQFF. CDR3 bases: TGTGCCAGCAGCCAATTGAGACAGGGATACAATGAGCAGTTCTTC.

V and J are TRBV28 and TRBJ1-2; the match to TRBD1 covers 7 bases. Germline CDR1 is MDHEN and CDR2 is SYDVKM. The CDR3 extends over 17 amino acids. With 0 bases clipped from V and 3 bases from J, the junction kept 10 bases outside the gene matches. CDR3 loop: CASSLWVGTAAYYGYTF. The CDR3 nucleotides are TGTGCCAGCAGTTTATGGGTAGGGACAGCCGCCTACTATGGCTACACCTTC.

The genes are TRBV9 and TRBJ2-7; 10 bases agree with TRBD1. V shed 1 base, J shed 5 bases, and the junction held 3 bases outside the gene matches. The CDR3 sequence is 14 residues long. Germline CDR1 reads SGDLS; CDR2 reads YYNGEE. In DNA, the CDR3 is TGTGCCAGCAGCGTATTAGGACAGGGGGACGAGCAGTACTTC. Its translation: CASSVLGQGDEQYF.

DNA for the CDR3: TGTGCCAGCAGCTTATTCTACGAGCAGTACTTC. This gives the protein CASSLFYEQYF. J is TRBJ2-7 and V is TRBV5-6, with unresolved D. Per the germline V gene, CDR1 is SGHDT and CDR2 is YYEEEE. The CDR3 is 11 residues long. The germline V and J ends were trimmed by 2 bases and 3 bases, with 3 bases remaining between them.

The CDR3 region is CASSLADDRGREQYF. The CDR3 bases are TGTGCCAGCAGCTTGGCAGACGACAGGGGGCGCGAGCAGTACTTC. The chain has TRBV5-4 and TRBJ2-7; 10 bases map to TRBD1. V trimming: 0 bases; J trimming: 6 bases; junction bases outside the gene matches: 6. Germline assignment: CDR1 SGHNT and CDR2 YYREEE (reference sequence). The CDR3 consists of 15 residues.

The CDR3 sequence: CASGPGLLSYNEQFF. CDR3 nucleotides: TGTGCTAGTGGTCCAGGGTTACTTTCCTACAATGAGCAGTTCTTC. The chain links TRBV12-5 to TRBJ2-1, with D maybe TRBD1 (5 bases). The CDR3 is made up of 15 amino acids. Trimming took off 5 bases at V and 1 base at J, with 12 bases between the two ends. The V gene's germline CDR1 is LGHNT and CDR2 FRNRAP.

The genes are TRBV5-1 and TRBJ2-3; D not certain. V was pared by 3 bases and J by 2 bases, with 4 bases between. The CDR3 totals 12 residues. Germline V gene lookup returns CDR1 SGHRS and CDR2 YFSETQ. In DNA form, the CDR3 reads TGCGCCAGCAGCTCACCCACAGATACGCAGTATTTT. As protein: CASSSPTDTQYF.

This chain connects TRBV29-1 to TRBJ2-5; D is unresolved. Germline V gene lookup returns CDR1 SQVTM and CDR2 ANQGSEA. V lost 1 base and J 5 bases, leaving 11 bases between the germline ends. CDR3 length equals 13 residues. The CDR3 sequence: CSVEVADGETQYF. CDR3 in DNA: TGCAGCGTTGAAGTTGCCGACGGTGAGACCCAGTACTTC.

This chain joins TRBV30 and TRBJ1-1, with TRBD1 matching over 7 bases. Germline CDR1 is GTSNPN and CDR2 is SVGIG (reference sequence). This CDR3 has 13 amino acids. The V and J ends lost 0 bases and 5 bases, in that order; junction bases with no gene match: 3. The CDR3 nucleotides read TGTGCCTGGAGTGTACAGGGGCTAACTGAAGCTTTCTTT. It codes for CAWSVQGLTEAFF.

The V call is TRBV7-2, the J call TRBJ2-2; D possibly corresponds to TRBD1 (6 bases). Trimming shortened V by 2 bases and J by 4 bases, and 14 bases separated the two germline ends. CDR3 length: 16 residues. Germline CDR1 SGHTA, CDR2 FQGNSA. In DNA form, the CDR3 reads TGTGCCAGCAGCTTATCTGGGACATACTTCACCGGGGAGCTGTTTTTT. Protein sequence: CASSLSGTYFTGELFF.

The chain has TRBV7-3 and TRBJ2-1; D remains ambiguous. V was shortened by 1 base and J by 0 bases, with 4 bases between the two germline ends. Germline CDR1 and CDR2: SGHTA and FQGTGA. This CDR3 is built from 14 residues. CDR3 sequence reads: CASSLSGSYNEQFF. The CDR3 DNA sequence: TGTGCCAGCAGCTTAAGCGGCTCCTACAATGAGCAGTTCTTC.

V gene TRBV7-2 combines with J gene TRBJ2-7; 8 nucleotides line up with TRBD2. CDR3 length: 14 amino acids. Germline loops: CDR1 SGHTA, CDR2 FQGNSA. Unmatched junction bases numbered 6, after V lost 5 bases and J lost 3 bases. The CDR3 reads CASSTSGGYYEQYF. The CDR3 nucleotides are TGTGCCAGCAGCACAAGCGGGGGCTACTACGAGCAGTACTTC.

V gene TRBV18 combines with J gene TRBJ1-2; D not certain. V dropped 1 base and J dropped 8 bases, with 5 bases sitting between them. This CDR3 has 11 residues. Germline values: CDR1 KGHSH, CDR2 LQKENI. The CDR3 region is CASSPRVGYTF. DNA for the CDR3: TGTGCCAGCTCACCACGGGTAGGCTACACCTTC.

The chain uses TRBV7-2 and TRBJ2-1; 7 bases match TRBD2. The J segment lost 4 bases and the V segment lost 5 bases, leaving 14 bases of the junction unmatched. Germline values: CDR1 SGHTA, CDR2 FQGNSA. The CDR3 length is 17 residues. This CDR3 is CASSLRRVRTSYNEQFF. CDR3 DNA: TGTGCCAGCAGCCTACGACGCGTTAGGACTAGTTACAATGAGCAGTTCTTC.

The chain carries TRBV7-9 and TRBJ2-3; the match to TRBD2 covers 9 bases. V dropped 4 bases and J dropped 2; count of bases not matched to a gene: 7. The CDR3 loop spans 16 amino acids. Germline CDR1 and CDR2: SEHNR and FQNEAQ (reference sequence). CDR3 amino acids: CASSSGTSTFTDTQYF. In nucleotides, the CDR3 is TGTGCCAGCAGCTCAGGGACTAGCACTTTCACAGATACGCAGTATTTT.

This sequence joins TRBV7-9 and TRBJ2-3, with TRBD1 as a possible D gene (5 bases). This CDR3 contains 15 residues. The germline V gene has CDR1 SEHNR and CDR2 FQNEAQ (reference sequence). V gave up 5 bases and J gave up 4 bases, with 16 bases separating them. The CDR3 is CASSVLAGHSDTQYF. The CDR3 region has the DNA TGTGCCAGCAGCGTATTAGCCGGACATTCAGATACGCAGTATTTT.

CDR3 protein: CASSSDGTVANYGYTF. The CDR3 DNA follows: TGCGCCAGCAGCTCGGACGGGACTGTCGCTAACTATGGCTACACCTTC. The rearrangement joins TRBV5-1 to TRBJ1-2; weak D call: TRBD1 (5 bases). The CDR3 runs 16 residues. CDR1 is SGHRS, CDR2 YFSETQ, per germline. V dropped 3 bases and J dropped 0 bases, with 15 bases sitting between them.

The genes are TRBV6-5 and TRBJ2-7, with 7 bases fitting TRBD1. The trim removed 4 bases at V and 2 bases at J, leaving 8 bases unmatched. This CDR3 has 15 residues. Germline V lookup: CDR1 MNHEY, CDR2 SVGAGI. The CDR3 spells CASSSARGSTYEQYF. DNA of the CDR3: TGTGCCAGCAGTTCCGCCAGGGGGAGTACCTACGAGCAGTACTTC.

The chain links TRBV4-2 to TRBJ1-2; D uncertain. Germline V gene sequence: CDR1 LGHNA, CDR2 YNFKEQ. V lost 2 bases and J lost 12, with 19 bases in between. The CDR3 has 14 residues. The CDR3 sequence: CASSQMGRTDQDTF. CDR3 DNA sequence: TGTGCCAGCAGCCAAATGGGCAGAACCGATCAGGACACCTTC.

The chain's CDR3 is CASSQGRRYGYTF. The CDR3 coding sequence is TGTGCCAGCAGTCAGGGGCGGAGGTATGGCTACACCTTC. The rearrangement joins TRBV28 to TRBJ1-2, with TRBD1 as a possible D gene (6 bases). The CDR3 spans 13 residues. Deletions cut 5 bases from V and 5 bases from J, with 12 bases between. Germline V gene sequence: CDR1 MDHEN, CDR2 SYDVKM.